These 22 T cell receptor beta chains share one sample of origin, sequenced in a study of blood T cells in healthy people across ages. Using a J-beta primer mix together with a sample-barcoded 5' primer, a second PCR was run for about 7 to 12 cycles. TCRdb re-derived calls from the 5' RACE reads in MiXCR, one entry per CDR3 protein. This sample has approximately 1.5 million distinct CDR3 sequences, with about 35% found just once. The sample consisted of blood. These receptors were taken from a woman younger than 45 in good health.

The chain is built from TRBV2 and TRBJ2-1; 8 nucleotides line up with TRBD1. From germline, CDR1 is SNHLY and CDR2 FYNNEI. The CDR3 contains 14 residues. V dropped 4 bases and J dropped 5; count of bases not matched to a gene: 4. The CDR3 protein is CASSGTGPDNEQFF. DNA for the CDR3: TGTGCCAGCAGTGGGACAGGGCCCGACAATGAGCAGTTCTTC.

The chain employs TRBV7-2 and TRBJ2-5, with 10 bases lining up with TRBD2. Germline trimming cut 1 base from V and 7 bases from J; bases unmatched to any gene: 9. Germline V gene lookup returns CDR1 SGHTA and CDR2 FQGNSA. CDR3 length: 16 residues. The CDR3 protein is CASSLGTSGDIGTQYF. CDR3 coding DNA: TGTGCCAGCAGCTTAGGGACTAGCGGTGACATCGGGACCCAGTACTTC.

The rearrangement uses TRBV4-2 and TRBJ1-5; D call uncertain. CDR1 LGHNA and CDR2 YNFKEQ come from the germline V gene. The V and J ends lost 1 base and 7 bases respectively, with 14 bases between them. This CDR3 is 15 amino acids long. CDR3 in amino acids: CASSQGTGIEQPQHF. In nucleotides, the CDR3 is TGTGCCAGCAGCCAAGGTACGGGGATTGAACAGCCCCAGCATTTT.

V usage is TRBV2 and J usage is TRBJ2-2; TRBD2 matches 12 bases. V shed 6 bases and J 4 bases; nucleotides not matched to a gene: 3. Germline V gene lookup returns CDR1 SNHLY and CDR2 FYNNEI. This CDR3 is 15 amino acids long. The CDR3 nucleotides are TGTGCCAGCAGCTCTAGCGGGAGGGGCACCGGGGAGCTGTTTTTT. It yields the protein CASSSSGRGTGELFF. The full variable domain, its missing parts supplied by reference TRBV2 and TRBJ2-2, is EPEVTQTPSHQVTQMGQEVILRCVPISNHLYFYWYRQILGQKVEFLVSFYNNEISEKSEIFDDQFSVERPDGSNFTLKIRSTKLEDSAMYFCASSSSGRGTGELFFGEGSRLTVL.

This sequence joins TRBV20-1 and TRBJ2-1; the D gene could be TRBD1 or TRBD2 (5 bases each). Deletions cut 2 bases from V and 5 bases from J, with 16 bases between. Germline V lookup: CDR1 DFQATT, CDR2 SNEGSKA (reference sequence). CDR3 size: 15 residues. The CDR3 region has the DNA TGCAGTGCTAGATCGGGACGTATGACCCACAATGAGCAGTTCTTC. This gives the protein CSARSGRMTHNEQFF.

In its sample, this clonotype was seen a few times. V usage is TRBV20-1 and J usage is TRBJ2-3, with unresolved D. Trimming pared 1 base from V and 11 bases from J, leaving 10 bases between. Germline V gene data show CDR1 as DFQATT and CDR2 as SNEGSKA (reference sequence). The CDR3 covers 11 residues. The CDR3 here is CSARAVELQYF. The CDR3 nucleotides read TGCAGTGCTAGAGCGGTCGAGCTGCAGTATTTT.

The CDR3 protein is CSARRLGDNEQFF. The DNA of the CDR3 is TGCAGTGCTAGGAGGCTGGGCGACAATGAGCAGTTCTTC. The chain couples TRBV20-1 to TRBJ2-1, with D hard to call. The germline V and J ends were trimmed by 3 bases and 5 bases, with 11 bases remaining between them. The germline gives CDR1 DFQATT, CDR2 SNEGSKA (reference sequence). CDR3 length: 13 residues.

In this sample, this clonotype turned up a few times. This chain uses TRBV18 with TRBJ2-2; D ambiguous. This CDR3 comprises 15 residues. Looked up from germline, CDR1 is KGHSH and CDR2 is LQKENI. V was pared by 3 bases and J by 2 bases, with 10 bases between. CDR3 protein: CASSPISLNTGELFF. The CDR3 DNA reads as TGTGCCAGCTCACCGATCTCATTAAACACCGGGGAGCTGTTTTTT.

At least ten counts were recorded for this clonotype. At one boundary the junction diverges from the germline segment, which might be a read error. This chain joins TRBV5-1 and TRBJ2-7; a possible D gene is TRBD2 (6 bases). CDR1 and CDR2 from the germline V gene are SGHRS and YFSETQ. The length of the CDR3 is 14 residues. CDR3 sequence (DNA): TGTGCCAGCAGTCTCGTGGGGGGATCCTACGAGCAGTACTTC. Translating it yields CASSLVGGSYEQYF.

The chain uses TRBV12-3 or TRBV12-4 and TRBJ2-5; 9 bases match TRBD1. CDR3 size: 16 residues. The V segment lost 6 bases and the J segment 3 bases; nucleotides outside the gene matches: 11. CDR3 coding DNA: TGTGCCAGCAGCTTACCTCCGGGACAGGGTGAAGAGACCCAGTACTTC. Amino acids: CASSLPPGQGEETQYF.

CDR3 sequence: CASSLIGFGSYNEQFF. The CDR3 region has the DNA TGTGCCAGCAGTTTAATTGGGTTCGGCTCCTACAATGAGCAGTTCTTC. The chain has TRBV27 and TRBJ2-1; no clear D. This CDR3 is 16 amino acids long. Per the germline V gene, CDR1 is MNHEY and CDR2 is SMNVEV (reference sequence). V lost 2 bases and J lost 0, with 11 bases in between.

This chain links TRBV7-9 with TRBJ2-1; 14 nucleotides agree with TRBD2. The ends lost 2 bases at V and 14 bases at J; junction bases unmatched: 11. CDR3 size: 16 residues. Germline assignment: CDR1 SEHNR and CDR2 FQNEAQ (reference sequence). The CDR3: CASSLPGLAGGIEKFF. The CDR3 DNA follows: TGTGCCAGCAGCTTACCTGGACTAGCGGGGGGTATTGAAAAGTTCTTC.

The V call is TRBV28, the J call TRBJ2-7; D is perhaps TRBD2 (6 bases). This CDR3 is 15 amino acids long. Trimming shortened V by 7 bases and J by 6 bases, and 22 bases separated the two germline ends. Germline lookup yields CDR1 MDHEN and CDR2 SYDVKM. CDR3 loop: CASTAGSGGTGEQYF. CDR3 in DNA: TGTGCCAGCACCGCCGGGTCCGGGGGAACGGGCGAGCAGTACTTC.

A few counts support this clonotype. The rearrangement links TRBV27 to TRBJ2-7; the D gene is possibly TRBD1 (6 bases). CDR3 length equals 13 residues. From germline, CDR1 is MNHEY and CDR2 SMNVEV (reference sequence). With 10 bases removed from V and 5 bases from J, the gap between germline ends came to 18 bases. In DNA form, the CDR3 reads TGTGCCACCGAACCCCTAGGGGGAAACGAGCAGTACTTC. Amino acids: CATEPLGGNEQYF.

This clonotype was observed at least ten times. The CDR3 coding sequence is TGTGCCAGCAGTTTAAATCCCGGACAGACCTATGGCTACACCTTC. Its protein is CASSLNPGQTYGYTF. The rearrangement links TRBV12-3 or TRBV12-4 to TRBJ1-2; D may be TRBD1 (6 bases). The CDR3 consists of 15 residues. Trimming took 2 bases from V and 4 from J, leaving 14 bases between them.

This clonotype was recorded many times. This chain links TRBV20-1 with TRBJ2-1; 12 bases agree with TRBD2. CDR1 is DFQATT and CDR2 is SNEGSKA in the germline V gene (reference sequence). Trimming took 6 bases from V and 6 from J; bases not matched to a gene: 3. The CDR3 is 13 amino acids. In DNA, the CDR3 is TGCAGTGCCCTAGCGGGGGGGACCAATGAGCAGTTCTTC. Translation: CSALAGGTNEQFF.

This chain connects TRBV6-5 to TRBJ2-1; tentative D call: TRBD1 (6 bases). The V gene lost 6 bases and the J gene lost 13 bases, with 16 bases spanning the gap. Germline CDR1 MNHEY, CDR2 SVGAGI. This CDR3 region has 12 residues. In DNA, the CDR3 is TGTGCCAGCAGCCCCGACAGGATGAATCAGTTCTTC. Encoded protein: CASSPDRMNQFF.

As regards this clonotype: This may come from a read error, since a much larger clone is one base off. The chain has TRBV20-1 and TRBJ2-3, with D perhaps matching TRBD1 (5 bases). CDR3 length: 16 amino acids. Germline CDR1 DFQATT, CDR2 SNEGSKA (reference sequence). The CDR3 DNA reads as TGCAGTGCTCCCTATGGGGCCCTCTTTAGCACAGATATGCAGTATTTT. Amino acids: CSAPYGALFSTDMQYF.

The CDR3 reads CSARDGQLNTEAFF. Here the CDR3 DNA reads TGCAGTGCTAGAGATGGGCAGCTGAACACTGAAGCTTTCTTT. This chain connects TRBV20-1 to TRBJ1-1; no clear D. Trimming stripped 0 bases from V and 0 bases from J, with 8 bases between. CDR3 length equals 14 residues. In germline, CDR1 is DFQATT, CDR2 SNEGSKA (reference sequence).

The V call is TRBV6-1, the J call TRBJ2-7; maybe TRBD1 (5 bases). The germline V and J ends were trimmed by 8 bases and 0 bases, with 11 bases remaining between them. Germline V gene data show CDR1 as MNHNS and CDR2 as SASEGT. The CDR3 sequence is 13 residues long. CDR3 amino acids: CASGAYSSYEQYF. CDR3 nucleotide sequence: TGTGCCAGCGGGGCTTACAGCTCCTACGAGCAGTACTTC.

The rearrangement uses TRBV3-1 and TRBJ2-1; D might be TRBD1 (6 bases). The CDR3 has 15 amino acids. Germline V gene sequence: CDR1 LGHDT, CDR2 YNNKEL (reference sequence). V lost 5 bases to trimming and J lost 2 bases, with 13 bases between them. CDR3 amino acids: CASSFETGPYNEQFF. For the CDR3, the DNA is TGTGCCAGCAGCTTCGAGACAGGCCCCTACAATGAGCAGTTCTTC.

The rearrangement uses TRBV25-1 and TRBJ2-1; D remains unclear. This CDR3 is 14 amino acids long. Trimming removed 6 bases at V and 4 bases at J, with 13 bases between. Germline V lookup: CDR1 MGHDK, CDR2 SYGVNS. The CDR3 DNA is TGTGCCAGCAGACCTCCCAACACGTACAATGAGCAGTTCTTC. It specifies CASRPPNTYNEQFF.